These 6 T cell receptor beta chains originate from one sample sequenced in a study of blood T cells in healthy people across ages. Then a second PCR, running roughly 7 to 11 cycles, was carried out with a sample-barcoded 5' primer and a J-beta primer mix. TCRdb reanalysed the 5' RACE reads using MiXCR and keeps one entry per CDR3 protein. This sample has 550,000 to 600,000 distinct CDR3 sequences, with 27% found just once. Sequences were obtained from blood. These receptor sequences come from a woman aged 70-85 years in good health.

The J gene is TRBJ2-7, the V gene TRBV4-1; a possible D gene is TRBD1 (6 bases). Germline CDR1 reads MGHRA; CDR2 reads YSYEKL. The CDR3 runs to 13 residues. V lost 6 bases and J lost 1, with 10 bases in between. The CDR3 is CASRGTLSYEQYF. For the CDR3, the DNA is TGCGCCAGCAGGGGGACATTATCCTACGAGCAGTACTTC.

The chain has TRBV20-1 and TRBJ1-4; the D gene is possibly TRBD1 (5 bases). Germline-derived CDR1 and CDR2 are DFQATT and SNEGSKA (reference sequence). There are 13 residues in the CDR3. Trimming pared 6 bases from V and 7 bases from J, leaving 15 bases between. The CDR3 is CSAPRDGFEKLFF. In DNA form, the CDR3 reads TGCAGTGCACCCCGGGACGGCTTTGAAAAACTGTTTTTT.

V gene TRBV19 combines with J gene TRBJ1-5; D perhaps matches TRBD1 (5 bases). Germline-derived CDR1 and CDR2 are LNHDA and SQIVND (reference sequence). V dropped 4 bases and J dropped 7 bases, with 8 bases sitting between them. This CDR3 has 12 amino acids. The CDR3 nucleotides are TGTGCCAGTAGTAGAAGGGACCAGCCCCAGCATTTT. It translates to CASSRRDQPQHF.

This chain connects TRBV12-3 or TRBV12-4 to TRBJ1-1, with TRBD1 identical over 7 bases. V shed 8 bases and J 8 bases; nucleotides not matched to a gene: 14. The CDR3 is made up of 14 amino acids. The CDR3 is CASGNRQGFREAFF. In DNA form, the CDR3 reads TGTGCCAGCGGGAACCGACAGGGCTTTCGAGAAGCTTTCTTT.

The genes are TRBV18 and TRBJ1-1; D call uncertain. Germline V gene sequence: CDR1 KGHSH, CDR2 LQKENI. The CDR3 runs 15 residues. V dropped 3 bases and J dropped 0 bases, with 11 bases sitting between them. The CDR3 is CASSPPWVMNTEAFF. The CDR3 coding sequence is TGTGCCAGCTCACCCCCTTGGGTTATGAACACTGAAGCTTTCTTT.

V usage is TRBV7-2 and J usage is TRBJ1-6; D may be TRBD1 (5 bases). The ends were cut back, 5 bases at V and 7 bases at J, with 12 bases in the middle. The CDR3 has 14 amino acids. CDR1 is SGHTA, CDR2 FQGNSA, per germline. CDR3 residues: CASSPQGPNSPLHF. The CDR3, as DNA: TGTGCCAGCAGCCCTCAGGGACCAAATTCACCCCTCCACTTT.